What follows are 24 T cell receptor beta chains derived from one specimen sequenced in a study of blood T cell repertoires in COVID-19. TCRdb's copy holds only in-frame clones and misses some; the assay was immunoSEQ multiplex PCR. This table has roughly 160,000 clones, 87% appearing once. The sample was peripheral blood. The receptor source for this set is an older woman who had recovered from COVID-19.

CDR3 in DNA: TGCGCCAGCAGCTTGTCAGGGTACGGAAACACCATATATTTT. It specifies CASSLSGYGNTIYF. The chain links TRBV5-1 to TRBJ1-3; perhaps TRBD1 as D (5 bases). Germline V CDR1 and CDR2: SGHRS, YFSETQ. The CDR3 is 14 residues long. The V end was cut by 1 base, the J end by 4 bases, with 9 bases between.

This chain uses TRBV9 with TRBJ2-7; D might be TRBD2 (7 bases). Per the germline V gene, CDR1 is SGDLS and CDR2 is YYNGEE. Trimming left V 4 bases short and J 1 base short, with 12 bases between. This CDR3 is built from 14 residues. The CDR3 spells CASSLGGRSYEQYF. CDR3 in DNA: TGTGCCAGCAGCCTGGGGGGGCGATCCTACGAGCAGTACTTC. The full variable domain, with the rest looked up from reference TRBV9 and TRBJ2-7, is DSGVTQTPKHLITATGQRVTLRCSPRSGDLSVYWYQQSLDQGLQFLIQYYNGEERAKGNILERFSAQQFPDLHSELNLSSLELGDSALYFCASSLGGRSYEQYFGPGTRLTVT.

The CDR3: CASSSSGVNSPLHF. CDR3 sequence (DNA): TGTGCCAGCAGCTCATCCGGGGTTAATTCACCCCTCCACTTT. The rearrangement links TRBV27 to TRBJ1-6; D remains unclear. Trimming removed 6 bases at V and 6 bases at J, with 12 bases between. There are 14 residues in the CDR3. The germline gives CDR1 MNHEY, CDR2 SMNVEV (reference sequence).

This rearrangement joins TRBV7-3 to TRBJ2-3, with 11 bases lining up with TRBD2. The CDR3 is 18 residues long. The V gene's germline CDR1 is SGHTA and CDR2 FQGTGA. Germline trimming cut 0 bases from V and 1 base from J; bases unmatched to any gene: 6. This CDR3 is CASSLTTSGGGRTDTQYF. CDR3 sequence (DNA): TGTGCCAGCAGCTTAACTACTAGCGGGGGAGGTCGCACAGATACGCAGTATTTT.

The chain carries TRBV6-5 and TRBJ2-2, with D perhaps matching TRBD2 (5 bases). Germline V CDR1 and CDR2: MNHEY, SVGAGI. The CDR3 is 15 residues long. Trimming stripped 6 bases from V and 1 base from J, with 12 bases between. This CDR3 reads CASSSDFMNTGELFF. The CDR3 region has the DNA TGTGCCAGCAGCTCGGACTTTATGAACACCGGGGAGCTGTTTTTT.

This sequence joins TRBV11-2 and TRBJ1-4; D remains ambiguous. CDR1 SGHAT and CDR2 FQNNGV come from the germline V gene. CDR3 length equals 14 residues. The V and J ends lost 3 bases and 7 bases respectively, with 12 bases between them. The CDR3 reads CASSLRLMAEKLFF. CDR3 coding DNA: TGTGCCAGCAGCTTGCGGTTAATGGCTGAAAAACTGTTTTTT. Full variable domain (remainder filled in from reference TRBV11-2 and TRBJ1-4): EAGVAQSPRYKIIEKRQSVAFWCNPISGHATLYWYQQILGQGPKLLIQFQNNGVVDDSQLPKDRFSAERLKGVDSTLKIQPAKLEDSAVYLCASSLRLMAEKLFFGSGTQLSVL.

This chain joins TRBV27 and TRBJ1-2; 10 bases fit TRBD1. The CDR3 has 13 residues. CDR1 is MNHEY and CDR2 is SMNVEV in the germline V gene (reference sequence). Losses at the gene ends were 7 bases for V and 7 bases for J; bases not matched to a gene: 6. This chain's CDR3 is CASTRGQGGGYTF. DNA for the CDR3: TGTGCCAGCACCCGAGGACAGGGGGGTGGCTACACCTTC.

DNA of the CDR3: TGTGCCAGCCACCCCCGGACAAACTATGGCTACACCTTC. It specifies CASHPRTNYGYTF. The gene calls are TRBV28 and TRBJ1-2; D is possibly TRBD1 (5 bases). The ends were cut back, 8 bases at V and 2 bases at J, with 12 bases in the middle. This CDR3 has 13 residues. Germline lookup yields CDR1 MDHEN and CDR2 SYDVKM.

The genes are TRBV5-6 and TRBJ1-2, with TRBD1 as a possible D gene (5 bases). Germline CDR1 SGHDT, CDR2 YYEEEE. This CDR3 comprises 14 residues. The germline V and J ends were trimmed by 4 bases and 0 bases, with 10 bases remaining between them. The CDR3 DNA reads TGTGCCAGCAGCCCGGACACCTCTAACTATGGCTACACCTTC. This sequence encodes CASSPDTSNYGYTF.

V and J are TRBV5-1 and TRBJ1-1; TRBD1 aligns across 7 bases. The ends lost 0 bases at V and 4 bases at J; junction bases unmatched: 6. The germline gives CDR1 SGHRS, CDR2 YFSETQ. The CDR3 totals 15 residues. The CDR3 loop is CASSLVPGGFTEAFF. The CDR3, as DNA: TGCGCCAGCAGCTTGGTTCCAGGGGGTTTCACTGAAGCTTTCTTT.

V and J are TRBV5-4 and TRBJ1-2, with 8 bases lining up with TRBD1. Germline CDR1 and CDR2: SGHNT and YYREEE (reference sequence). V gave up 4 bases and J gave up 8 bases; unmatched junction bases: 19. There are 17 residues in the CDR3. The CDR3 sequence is CASSTIPTDRAVAGYTF. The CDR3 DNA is TGTGCCAGCAGCACGATCCCTACGGACAGGGCAGTTGCGGGCTACACCTTC.

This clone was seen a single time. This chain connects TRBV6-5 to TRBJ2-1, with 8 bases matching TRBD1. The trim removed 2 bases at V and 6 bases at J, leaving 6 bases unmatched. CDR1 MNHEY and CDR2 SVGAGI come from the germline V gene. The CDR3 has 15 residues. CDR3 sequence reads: CASSYARTGPNEQFF. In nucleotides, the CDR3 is TGTGCCAGCAGTTACGCCCGGACAGGGCCCAATGAGCAGTTCTTC.

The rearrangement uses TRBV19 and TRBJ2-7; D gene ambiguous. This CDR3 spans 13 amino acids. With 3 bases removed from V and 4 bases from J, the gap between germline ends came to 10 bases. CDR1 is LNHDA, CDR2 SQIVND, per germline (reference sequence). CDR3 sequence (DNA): TGTGCCAGTAGTATGAGTTCAGGTTACGAGCAGTACTTC. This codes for CASSMSSGYEQYF.

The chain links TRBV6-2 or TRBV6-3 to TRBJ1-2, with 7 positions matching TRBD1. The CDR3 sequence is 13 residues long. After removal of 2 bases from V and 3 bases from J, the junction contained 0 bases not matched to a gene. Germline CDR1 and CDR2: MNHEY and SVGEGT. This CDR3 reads CASSYTGDYGYTF. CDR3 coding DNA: TGTGCCAGCAGTTACACAGGGGACTATGGCTACACCTTC.

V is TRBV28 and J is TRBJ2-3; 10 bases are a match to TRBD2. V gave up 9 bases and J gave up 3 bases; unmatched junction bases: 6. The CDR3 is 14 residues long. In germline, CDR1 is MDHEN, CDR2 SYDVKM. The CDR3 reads CASTSSGGTDTQYF. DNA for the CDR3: TGTGCCAGTACTTCTAGCGGGGGTACAGATACGCAGTATTTT.

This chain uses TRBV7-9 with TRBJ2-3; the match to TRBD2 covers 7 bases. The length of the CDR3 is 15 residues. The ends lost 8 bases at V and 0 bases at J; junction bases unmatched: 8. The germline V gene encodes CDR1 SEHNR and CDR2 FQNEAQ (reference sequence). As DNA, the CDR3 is TGTGCCAGCGGATGGGGAGGGCCGAGCACAGATACGCAGTATTTT. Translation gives CASGWGGPSTDTQYF.

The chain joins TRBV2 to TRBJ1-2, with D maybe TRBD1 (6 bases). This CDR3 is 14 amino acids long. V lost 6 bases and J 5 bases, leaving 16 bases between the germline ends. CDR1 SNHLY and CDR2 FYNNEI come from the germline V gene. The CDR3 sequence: CASSQGQGSYGYTF. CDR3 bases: TGTGCCAGCAGCCAGGGGCAGGGAAGTTATGGCTACACCTTC.

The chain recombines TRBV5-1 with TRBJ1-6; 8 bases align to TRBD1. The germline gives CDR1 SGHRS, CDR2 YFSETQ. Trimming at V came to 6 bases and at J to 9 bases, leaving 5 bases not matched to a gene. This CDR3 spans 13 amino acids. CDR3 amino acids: CASNDRGSSPLHF. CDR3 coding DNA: TGCGCCAGCAACGACAGGGGAAGTTCACCCCTCCACTTT.

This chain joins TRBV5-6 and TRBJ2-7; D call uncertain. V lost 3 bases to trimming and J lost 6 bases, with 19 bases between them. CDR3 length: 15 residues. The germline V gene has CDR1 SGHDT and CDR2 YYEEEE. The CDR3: CASSSDFPRISEQYF. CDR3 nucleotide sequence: TGTGCCAGCAGCTCTGACTTTCCGCGGATTTCCGAGCAGTACTTC.

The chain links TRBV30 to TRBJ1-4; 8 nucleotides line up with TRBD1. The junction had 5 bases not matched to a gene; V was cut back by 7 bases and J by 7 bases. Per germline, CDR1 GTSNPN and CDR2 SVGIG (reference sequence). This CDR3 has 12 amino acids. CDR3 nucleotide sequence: TGTGCCTACGACAGGGGTGGTGAAAAACTGTTTTTT. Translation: CAYDRGGEKLFF.

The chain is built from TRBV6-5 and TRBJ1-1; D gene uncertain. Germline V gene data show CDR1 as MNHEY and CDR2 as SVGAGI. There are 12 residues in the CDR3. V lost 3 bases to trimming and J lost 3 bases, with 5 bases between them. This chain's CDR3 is CASSYTDTEAFF. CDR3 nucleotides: TGTGCCAGCAGTTATACGGACACTGAAGCTTTCTTT.

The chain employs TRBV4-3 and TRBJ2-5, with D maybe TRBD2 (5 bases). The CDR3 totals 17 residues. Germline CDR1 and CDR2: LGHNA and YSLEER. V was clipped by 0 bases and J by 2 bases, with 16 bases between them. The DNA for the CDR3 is TGCGCCAGCAGCCAAGAGCTGTCCGTACGGGGTCAAGAGACCCAGTACTTC. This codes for CASSQELSVRGQETQYF.

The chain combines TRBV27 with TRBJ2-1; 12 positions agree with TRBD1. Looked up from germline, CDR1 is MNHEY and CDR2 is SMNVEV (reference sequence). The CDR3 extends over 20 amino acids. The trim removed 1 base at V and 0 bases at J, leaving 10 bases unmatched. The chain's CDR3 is CASSLLKGQGAFSSYNEQFF. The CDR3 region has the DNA TGTGCCAGCAGTTTATTAAAGGGACAGGGGGCGTTCAGCTCCTACAATGAGCAGTTCTTC.

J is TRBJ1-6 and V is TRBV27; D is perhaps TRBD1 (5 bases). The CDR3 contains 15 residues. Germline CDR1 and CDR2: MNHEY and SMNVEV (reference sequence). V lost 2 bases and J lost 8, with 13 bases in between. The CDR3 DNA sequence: TGTGCCAGCAGTTTAGACGCCCGGGGGTATTCACCCCTCCACTTT. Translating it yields CASSLDARGYSPLHF.